Detailed here is one T cell receptor (beta chain). The data stem from a study of blood T cell repertoires in COVID-19. Here immunoSEQ multiplex PCR was the method, and the copy in TCRdb shows in-frame clones only, minus some. This table has 30,000 to 45,000 clones, around 78% appearing once. The length of the CDR3 is 13 residues. Germline-derived CDR1 and CDR2 are SGHTA and FQGNSA. Trimming removed 1 base from V and 2 bases from J, with 6 bases in between. Sequencing was performed on peripheral blood. V and J are TRBV7-2 and TRBJ2-7; D possibly corresponds to TRBD1 (6 bases). This TCR derives from a man aged 60 to 75 with acute or convalescent COVID-19. The CDR3 DNA reads TGTGCCAGCAGCTTAGACAGGGCCTACGAGCAGTACTTC. Encoded protein: CASSLDRAYEQYF.